A selection of T cell receptor beta chains follows, all from one sample in a study of vaccination effects on CD4 cells after COVID-19. Generated by immunoSEQ multiplex PCR, the TCRdb table keeps only in-frame clones and is missing some. The data contain more than 35,000 clones, around 66% of them singletons. Which antigens these TCRs recognize remains unknown. Sequenced material: CD4+ T cells from PBMCs cultured with HCoV-OC43 spike peptides, taken before COVID-19 vaccination. All receptors come from a human donor who received a COVID-19 vaccine. Both conserved end residues are part of each CDR3. The D gene is left open where the match is weak. Only some rows state a clone size, as once, few, many or a class for expanded clones.

TRBD1	few	TRBV19	TRBJ1-6	TGTGCCAGTAGTGCCCAGGGGGAGAGGCATTCACCCCTCCACTTT	CASSAQGERHSPLHF
NA	NA	TRBV13	TRBJ2-3	TGTGCCAGCAGCTCTGAATTCGGGGTCCAGCGAGTAGATACGCAGTATTTT	CASSSEFGVQRVDTQYF
TRBD2	NA	TRBV5-1	TRBJ2-7	TGCGCCAGCAGCTTGACCCTAGCGGGAGATGGTGAGCAGTACTTC	CASSLTLAGDGEQYF
NA	NA	TRBV19	TRBJ2-1	TGTGCCAGTAGTATAGTTCGGTACAATGAGCAGTTCTTC	CASSIVRYNEQFF
TRBD2	NA	TRBV6-6	TRBJ2-7	TGTGCCAGCAGTTACCGTGGCGGGAGCTCCTACGAGCAGTACTTC	CASSYRGGSSYEQYF
NA	NA	TRBV6-5	TRBJ2-7	TGTGCCAGCAGTTACGGGTGGGCGGGGCCGTCCTACGAGCAGTACTTC	CASSYGWAGPSYEQYF
NA	NA	TRBV7-2	TRBJ2-5	TGTGCCAGCAGCTTCAACCAAGAGACCCAGTACTTC	CASSFNQETQYF
NA	few	TRBV30	TRBJ1-2	TGTGCCTGGATCCGAGGGCAGGGGACCGGTGGCTACACCTTC	CAWIRGQGTGGYTF
TRBD2	NA	TRBV11-3	TRBJ2-1	TGTGCCAGCAGCTCTCGATGGGGGACTAGCGGGAGGGCCGGGTACAATGAGCAGTTCTTC	CASSSRWGTSGRAGYNEQFF
NA	NA	TRBV9	TRBJ2-1	TGTGCCAGCAGCGCGGGGGCCCGGATGGGAGGCTACAATGAGCAGTTCTTC	CASSAGARMGGYNEQFF